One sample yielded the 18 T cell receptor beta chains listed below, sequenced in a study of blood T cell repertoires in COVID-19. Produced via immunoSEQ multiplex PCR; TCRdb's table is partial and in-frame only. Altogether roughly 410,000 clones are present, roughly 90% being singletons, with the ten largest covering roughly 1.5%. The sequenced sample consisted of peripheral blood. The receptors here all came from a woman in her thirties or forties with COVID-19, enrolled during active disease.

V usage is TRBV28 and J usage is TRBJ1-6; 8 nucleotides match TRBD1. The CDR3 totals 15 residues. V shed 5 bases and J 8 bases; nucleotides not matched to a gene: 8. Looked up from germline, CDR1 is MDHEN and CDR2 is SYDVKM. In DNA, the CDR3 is TGTGCCAGCAGTGTCCGGGACAGGACTTATTCACCCCTCCACTTT. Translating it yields CASSVRDRTYSPLHF.

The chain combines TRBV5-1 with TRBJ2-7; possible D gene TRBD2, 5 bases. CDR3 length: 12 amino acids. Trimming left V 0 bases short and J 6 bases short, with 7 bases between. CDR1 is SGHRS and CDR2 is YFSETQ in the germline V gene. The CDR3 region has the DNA TGCGCCAGCAGCTTGGGAGGGCTCGAGCAGTACTTC. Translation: CASSLGGLEQYF.

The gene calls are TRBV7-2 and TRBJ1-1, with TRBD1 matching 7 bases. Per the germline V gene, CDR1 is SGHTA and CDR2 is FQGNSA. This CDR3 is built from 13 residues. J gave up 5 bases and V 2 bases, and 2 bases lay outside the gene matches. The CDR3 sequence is CASSLTGVTEAFF. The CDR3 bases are TGTGCCAGCAGCTTAACAGGGGTAACTGAAGCTTTCTTT.

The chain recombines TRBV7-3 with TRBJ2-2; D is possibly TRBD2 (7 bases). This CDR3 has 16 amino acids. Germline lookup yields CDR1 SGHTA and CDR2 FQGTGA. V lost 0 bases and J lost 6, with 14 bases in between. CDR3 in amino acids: CASSLTLGGGAGELFF. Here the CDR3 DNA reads TGTGCCAGCAGCTTAACGTTAGGCGGGGGCGCCGGGGAGCTGTTTTTT.

This CDR3 reads CASSLRDQPQHF. CDR3 nucleotide sequence: TGTGCCAGCAGCTTACGCGATCAGCCCCAGCATTTT. V is TRBV7-2 and J is TRBJ1-5; the D is unclear. Trimming shortened V by 2 bases and J by 5 bases, and 4 bases separated the two germline ends. CDR1 is SGHTA, CDR2 FQGNSA, per germline. The CDR3 runs to 12 residues. Filled out from reference TRBV7-2 and TRBJ1-5, the complete variable domain reads GAGVSQSPSNKVTEKGKDVELRCDPISGHTALYWYRQSLGQGLEFLIYFQGNSAPDKSGLPSDRFSAERTGGSVSTLTIQRTQQEDSAVYLCASSLRDQPQHFGDGTRLSIL.

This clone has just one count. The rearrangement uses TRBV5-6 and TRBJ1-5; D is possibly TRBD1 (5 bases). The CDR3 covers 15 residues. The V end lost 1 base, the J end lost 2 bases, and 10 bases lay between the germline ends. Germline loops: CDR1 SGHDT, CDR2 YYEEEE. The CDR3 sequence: CASSLSDRGNQPQHF. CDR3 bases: TGTGCCAGCAGCTTGAGTGACAGAGGCAATCAGCCCCAGCATTTT.

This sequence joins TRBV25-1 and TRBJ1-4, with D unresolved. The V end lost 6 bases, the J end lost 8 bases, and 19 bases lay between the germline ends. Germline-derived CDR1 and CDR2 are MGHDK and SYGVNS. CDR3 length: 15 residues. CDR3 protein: CASSGRAKENEKLFF. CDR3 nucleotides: TGTGCCAGCAGCGGGCGGGCAAAAGAGAACGAAAAACTGTTTTTT. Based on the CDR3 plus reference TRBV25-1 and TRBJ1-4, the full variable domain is EADIYQTPRYLVIGTGKKITLECSQTMGHDKMYWYQQDPGMELHLIHYSYGVNSTEKGDLSSESTVSRIRTEHFPLTLESARPSHTSQYLCASSGRAKENEKLFFGSGTQLSVL.

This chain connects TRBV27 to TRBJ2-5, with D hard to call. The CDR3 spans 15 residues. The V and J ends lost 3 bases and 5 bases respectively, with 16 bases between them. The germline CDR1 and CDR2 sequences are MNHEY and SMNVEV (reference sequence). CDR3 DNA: TGTGCCAGCAGTTTCCTTCCTGAAGCCAGGGAGACCCAGTACTTC. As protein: CASSFLPEARETQYF.

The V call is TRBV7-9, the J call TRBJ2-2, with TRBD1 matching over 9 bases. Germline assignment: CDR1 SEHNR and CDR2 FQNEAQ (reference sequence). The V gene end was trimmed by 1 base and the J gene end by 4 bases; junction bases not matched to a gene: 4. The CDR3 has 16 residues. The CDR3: CASSLEQGARTGELFF. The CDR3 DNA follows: TGTGCCAGCAGCTTAGAACAGGGGGCTCGCACCGGGGAGCTGTTTTTT. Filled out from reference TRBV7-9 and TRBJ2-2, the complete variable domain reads DTGVSQNPRHKITKRGQNVTFRCDPISEHNRLYWYRQTLGQGPEFLTYFQNEAQLEKSRLLSDRFSAERPKGSFSTLEIQRTEQGDSAMYLCASSLEQGARTGELFFGEGSRLTVL.

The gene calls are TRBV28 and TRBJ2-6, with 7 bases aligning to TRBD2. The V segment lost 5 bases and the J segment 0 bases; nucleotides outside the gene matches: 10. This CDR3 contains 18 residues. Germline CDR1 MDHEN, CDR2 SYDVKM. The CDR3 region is CASSHFGRTSSGANVLTF. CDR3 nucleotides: TGTGCCAGCAGTCATTTCGGGAGGACCTCCTCTGGGGCCAACGTCCTGACTTTC.

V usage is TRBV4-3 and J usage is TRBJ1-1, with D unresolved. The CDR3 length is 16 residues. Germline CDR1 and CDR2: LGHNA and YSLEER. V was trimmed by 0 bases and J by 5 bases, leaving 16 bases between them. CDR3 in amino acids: CASSQDLGVYGTEAFF. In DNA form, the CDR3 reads TGCGCCAGCAGCCAAGATCTAGGTGTCTATGGGACTGAAGCTTTCTTT.

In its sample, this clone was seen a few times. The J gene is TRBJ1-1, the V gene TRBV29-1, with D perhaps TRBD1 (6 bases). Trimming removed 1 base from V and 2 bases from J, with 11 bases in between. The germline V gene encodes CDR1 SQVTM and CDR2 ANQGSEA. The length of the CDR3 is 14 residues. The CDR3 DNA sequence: TGCAGCGTTGAAGTCGGCAGGGGAAACACTGAAGCTTTCTTT. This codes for CSVEVGRGNTEAFF.

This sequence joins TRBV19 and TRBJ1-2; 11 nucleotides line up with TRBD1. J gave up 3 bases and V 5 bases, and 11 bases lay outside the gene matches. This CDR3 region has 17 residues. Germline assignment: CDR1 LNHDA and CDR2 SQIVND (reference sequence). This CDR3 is CASSPTGQGEEDYGYTF. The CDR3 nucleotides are TGTGCCAGTAGTCCCACGGGACAGGGGGAAGAGGACTATGGCTACACCTTC.

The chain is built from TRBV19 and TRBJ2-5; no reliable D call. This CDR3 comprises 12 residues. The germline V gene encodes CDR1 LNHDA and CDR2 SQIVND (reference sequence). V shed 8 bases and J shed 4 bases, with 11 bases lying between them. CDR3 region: CASSVRGETQYF. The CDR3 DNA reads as TGTGCCAGTTCCGTAAGAGGAGAGACCCAGTACTTC.

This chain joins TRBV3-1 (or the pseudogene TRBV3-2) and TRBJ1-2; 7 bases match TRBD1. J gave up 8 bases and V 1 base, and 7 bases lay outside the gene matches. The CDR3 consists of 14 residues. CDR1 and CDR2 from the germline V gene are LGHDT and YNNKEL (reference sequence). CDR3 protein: CASSQAGTALGYTF. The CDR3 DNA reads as TGTGCCAGCAGCCAAGCCGGGACAGCACTAGGCTACACCTTC.

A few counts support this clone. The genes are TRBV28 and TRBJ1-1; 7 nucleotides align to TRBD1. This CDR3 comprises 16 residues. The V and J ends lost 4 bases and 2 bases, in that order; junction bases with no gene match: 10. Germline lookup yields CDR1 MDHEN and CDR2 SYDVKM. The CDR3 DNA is TGTGCCAGCAGTTATCTAATCCAGGGGGTTAACACTGAAGCTTTCTTT. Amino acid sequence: CASSYLIQGVNTEAFF.

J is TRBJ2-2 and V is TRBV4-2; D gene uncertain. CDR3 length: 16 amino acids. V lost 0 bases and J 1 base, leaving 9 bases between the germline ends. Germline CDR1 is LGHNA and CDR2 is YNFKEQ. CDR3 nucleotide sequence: TGTGCCAGCAGCCAAGAGTCGAGAGTGAACACCGGGGAGCTGTTTTTT. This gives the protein CASSQESRVNTGELFF.

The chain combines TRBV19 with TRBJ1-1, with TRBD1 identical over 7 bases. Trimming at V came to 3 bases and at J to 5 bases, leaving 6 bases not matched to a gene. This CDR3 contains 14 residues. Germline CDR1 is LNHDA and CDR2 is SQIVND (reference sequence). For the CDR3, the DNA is TGTGCCAGTAGTATCGAAAGGGGGCGGACTGAAGCTTTCTTT. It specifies CASSIERGRTEAFF.